This T cell receptor beta chain appears in the sequencing data of a study of beta chain features in type 1 diabetes. V lost 6 bases and J 9 bases, leaving 9 bases between the germline ends. Germline loops: CDR1 SNHLY, CDR2 FYNNEI. CDR3 size: 11 residues. This clone was counted only a few times. The target antigen is unknown. Sequenced material consisted of expressed TCRB transcripts (all of the isolated RNA was reverse transcribed). The method was immunoSEQ multiplex PCR; TCRdb's version includes in-frame clones alone and lacks a portion of them. Of hundreds of thousands of clones detected, about 70% appear once; the ten largest clones hold about 0.05%. Findings and caveats of the study: cDNA-based sequencing might over-represent cells highly expressing TCR.

Markers CD45RO/CCR7/CD25/CD127/CD95/CD27 served to sort CD4+ naive, central memory, regulatory and stem cell-like memory cells. This TCR was recovered from a man aged 30 to 45 in good health. V gene TRBV2 combines with J gene TRBJ2-1; D is undetermined. Material: naive CD4+ T cells from blood. The CDR3 nucleotides are TGTGCCAGCAGCGAAAGGAGTGAGCAGTTCTTC. This sequence encodes CASSERSEQFF.